Below are 7 T cell receptor beta chains sequenced from a single sample in a study of blood T cell repertoires in COVID-19. The method was immunoSEQ multiplex PCR; TCRdb's version includes in-frame clones alone and lacks a portion of them. The sample lists 150,000 to 180,000 clones, roughly 80% occurring once. The sequenced sample was peripheral blood. These TCRs come from a woman in her sixties or seventies with COVID-19, enrolled during active disease.

V usage is TRBV7-3 and J usage is TRBJ2-3, with 14 nucleotides matching TRBD2. With 5 bases clipped from V and 4 bases from J, the junction kept 2 bases outside the gene matches. Per the germline V gene, CDR1 is SGHTA and CDR2 is FQGTGA. The CDR3 spans 15 residues. The CDR3 DNA follows: TGTGCCAGCAGCCCGGGACTAGCGGGGGCAGATACGCAGTATTTT. Its translation is CASSPGLAGADTQYF.

The genes are TRBV29-1 and TRBJ2-6; the D is unclear. Deletions cut 3 bases from V and 4 bases from J, with 7 bases between. The CDR3 covers 13 residues. The V gene's germline CDR1 is SQVTM and CDR2 ANQGSEA. The CDR3 reads CSVEPRGANVLTF. CDR3 bases: TGCAGCGTTGAGCCGAGGGGGGCCAACGTCCTGACTTTC.

V and J are TRBV7-2 and TRBJ2-6, with D possibly TRBD1 on 6 matching bases. CDR1 and CDR2 from the germline V gene are SGHTA and FQGNSA. This CDR3 spans 15 amino acids. Deletions cut 7 bases from V and 0 bases from J, with 10 bases between. The CDR3 reads CASNDRHSGANVLTF. As DNA, the CDR3 is TGTGCCAGCAACGACAGGCACTCTGGGGCCAACGTCCTGACTTTC.

This clone was recorded once. The rearrangement uses TRBV5-1 and TRBJ1-1; D unclear. Between the trimmed V and J ends, which lost 0 bases and 7 bases, there was a span of 16 bases. CDR1 is SGHRS, CDR2 YFSETQ, per germline. The CDR3 spans 15 residues. The CDR3 spells CASSLGRRGALEAFF. In DNA, the CDR3 is TGCGCCAGCAGCTTGGGGCGGCGAGGAGCACTTGAAGCTTTCTTT.

The chain combines TRBV7-2 with TRBJ1-4, with 8 bases fitting TRBD1. CDR1 and CDR2 from the germline V gene are SGHTA and FQGNSA. The V and J ends lost 2 bases and 7 bases, in that order; junction bases with no gene match: 9. This CDR3 region has 16 residues. The CDR3 here is CASSLRQGAQGEKLFF. The CDR3 bases are TGTGCCAGCAGCTTAAGGCAGGGGGCTCAAGGTGAAAAACTGTTTTTT.

This chain links TRBV9 with TRBJ2-3, with 11 positions matching TRBD2. The ends lost 4 bases at V and 1 base at J; junction bases unmatched: 11. The length of the CDR3 is 18 residues. The germline V gene has CDR1 SGDLS and CDR2 YYNGEE. This chain's CDR3 is CASSPTSSSGGRTDTQYF. The CDR3 DNA reads as TGTGCCAGCAGCCCGACTTCATCTAGCGGGGGGCGCACAGATACGCAGTATTTT. The full variable domain, its missing parts supplied by reference TRBV9 and TRBJ2-3, is DSGVTQTPKHLITATGQRVTLRCSPRSGDLSVYWYQQSLDQGLQFLIQYYNGEERAKGNILERFSAQQFPDLHSELNLSSLELGDSALYFCASSPTSSSGGRTDTQYFGPGTRLTVL.

The chain has TRBV7-3 and TRBJ1-1; D call uncertain. The CDR3 totals 19 residues. Trimming took off 4 bases at V and 0 bases at J, with 24 bases between the two ends. Germline loops: CDR1 SGHTA, CDR2 FQGTGA. CDR3 loop: CASSSSNSGYSLMNTEAFF. The CDR3 DNA follows: TGTGCCAGCAGCTCGTCGAACAGTGGATATTCCCTCATGAACACTGAAGCTTTCTTT.